The 18 T cell receptor beta chains listed next were all sequenced from one sample in a study of human T cells and chemical hapten exposure. One entry per CDR3 protein, called by TCRdb with MiXCR from the RACE reads. The sample consists of some 330,000 distinct CDR3 sequences, around 5.5% of them appearing once. The time point denotes: pre-sensitization, week 0. The treatment was: therapeutic diphenylcyclopropenone sensitization with weekly scalp DPC. Sample: whole blood, taken in connection with sensitization to the hapten diphenylcyclopropenone (DPC). The receptors derive from a woman aged 18-29 years with alopecia areata. Some clones in this sample may be carry-over from other donors' samples.

This clonotype was seen more than once but under ten times. J is TRBJ1-6 and V is TRBV5-1; maybe TRBD1 (6 bases). Germline CDR1 is SGHRS and CDR2 is YFSETQ. This CDR3 is 16 amino acids long. Deletions cut 0 bases from V and 7 bases from J, with 14 bases between. The CDR3 nucleotides are TGCGCCAGCAGCTTGGAACAGGGTTCGCGAAATTCACCCCTCCACTTT. It codes for CASSLEQGSRNSPLHF.

The V and J genes are TRBV10-3 and TRBJ1-2, with D possibly being TRBD1 (6 bases). Per the germline V gene, CDR1 is ENHRY and CDR2 is SYGVKD. The CDR3 length is 15 residues. The germline V and J ends were trimmed by 2 bases and 4 bases, with 14 bases remaining between them. CDR3 sequence (DNA): TGTGCCATCAGTGAGGGGTTGGGGGCGACCTATGGCTACACCTTC. As protein: CAISEGLGATYGYTF.

This clonotype occurred many times. The rearrangement joins TRBV9 to TRBJ1-2, with TRBD1 identical over 7 bases. The CDR3 totals 14 residues. CDR1 SGDLS and CDR2 YYNGEE come from the germline V gene. The V gene end was trimmed by 0 bases and the J gene end by 8 bases; junction bases not matched to a gene: 7. The CDR3 DNA is TGTGCCAGCAGCGTAGATGGCAGGGGGACCGGCTACACCTTC. Its translation is CASSVDGRGTGYTF. The full variable domain, rest sourced from reference TRBV9 and TRBJ1-2, is DSGVTQTPKHLITATGQRVTLRCSPRSGDLSVYWYQQSLDQGLQFLIQYYNGEERAKGNILERFSAQQFPDLHSELNLSSLELGDSALYFCASSVDGRGTGYTFGSGTRLTVV.

This clonotype was seen a few times. The rearrangement joins TRBV7-9 to TRBJ1-1; a possible D gene is TRBD1 (5 bases). This CDR3 region has 16 residues. Germline CDR1 and CDR2: SEHNR and FQNEAQ (reference sequence). Trimming stripped 2 bases from V and 3 bases from J, with 16 bases between. This chain's CDR3 is CASSLLGKGADTEAFF. The DNA of the CDR3 is TGTGCCAGCAGCTTATTGGGGAAAGGGGCGGACACTGAAGCTTTCTTT. Variable domain in full (rest from reference TRBV7-9 and TRBJ1-1): DTGVSQNPRHKITKRGQNVTFRCDPISEHNRLYWYRQTLGQGPEFLTYFQNEAQLEKSRLLSDRFSAERPKGSFSTLEIQRTEQGDSAMYLCASSLLGKGADTEAFFGQGTRLTVV.

In its sample, this clonotype was seen a few times. This chain connects TRBV28 to TRBJ2-3; D is ambiguous. The CDR3 is 11 amino acids. Germline values: CDR1 MDHEN, CDR2 SYDVKM. The V gene lost 7 bases and the J gene lost 8 bases, with 10 bases spanning the gap. The CDR3 DNA reads TGTGCCAGCACGCGGTGGGGTACGCAGTATTTT. This gives the protein CASTRWGTQYF.

This clonotype was detected many times. V usage is TRBV6-2 or TRBV6-3 and J usage is TRBJ1-1, with no clear D. The germline V gene has CDR1 MNHEY and CDR2 SVGEGT. V was clipped by 5 bases and J by 3 bases, with 16 bases between them. The CDR3 length is 15 residues. The CDR3 region is CASSQRPTMHTEAFF. As DNA, the CDR3 is TGTGCCAGCAGTCAGAGACCCACGATGCACACTGAAGCTTTCTTT.

This clonotype was observed a handful of times. The chain couples TRBV4-1 to TRBJ1-6; TRBD1 aligns across 9 bases. Germline values: CDR1 MGHRA, CDR2 YSYEKL. V dropped 3 bases and J dropped 11; count of bases not matched to a gene: 11. CDR3 length equals 16 residues. The CDR3 nucleotides are TGCGCCAGCAGCCACATTTTGCGGCGGGACAGGGCACCCCTCCACTTT. Its protein product is CASSHILRRDRAPLHF.

This clonotype was recorded at least ten times. The V call is TRBV9, the J call TRBJ2-1; the D is unclear. The V and J ends lost 5 bases and 0 bases respectively, with 12 bases between them. The CDR3 runs to 15 residues. CDR1 and CDR2 (germline): SGDLS, YYNGEE. CDR3 nucleotide sequence: TGTGCCAGCAGTCCGTTTCTGAGCTCCTACAATGAGCAGTTCTTC. Its translation: CASSPFLSSYNEQFF.

This clonotype has more than one count but fewer than ten. This sequence joins TRBV11-2 and TRBJ2-1; D tentatively fits TRBD1 or TRBD2 (5 bases each). Trimming shortened V by 1 base and J by 5 bases, and 9 bases separated the two germline ends. The germline V gene encodes CDR1 SGHAT and CDR2 FQNNGV. This CDR3 contains 14 residues. The chain's CDR3 is CASSLGGADNEQFF. CDR3 nucleotide sequence: TGTGCCAGCAGCTTAGGAGGGGCGGACAATGAGCAGTTCTTC.

In the case of this clonotype: A much larger clone sits a single nucleotide away, making a read error possible. V usage is TRBV12-3 or TRBV12-4 and J usage is TRBJ1-1, with D possibly being TRBD1 (5 bases). The ends were cut back, 8 bases at V and 3 bases at J, with 13 bases in the middle. The length of the CDR3 is 13 residues. CDR3 protein: CASLVRDDTEAFF. The CDR3 DNA sequence: TGTGCCAGCCTCGTCAGGGACGACACTGAAGCTTTCTTT.

In its sample, this clonotype was seen a few times. The rearrangement uses TRBV20-1 and TRBJ2-7; TRBD1 matches 10 bases. This CDR3 contains 14 residues. V was clipped by 6 bases and J by 6 bases; unmatched bases: 11. Germline loops: CDR1 DFQATT, CDR2 SNEGSKA (reference sequence). Here the CDR3 reads CSARGQGMLGEQYF. The CDR3 DNA is TGCAGTGCGCGGGGACAGGGGATGTTGGGCGAGCAGTACTTC.

Ten or more counts support this clonotype. The V and J genes are TRBV6-2 or TRBV6-3 and TRBJ2-3, with TRBD2 identical over 12 bases. CDR1 and CDR2 from the germline V gene are MNHEY and SVGEGT. V lost 5 bases and J lost 0; bases outside the gene matches: 12. CDR3 length: 19 amino acids. As DNA, the CDR3 is TGTGCCAGCAGTCCCCGATCTACCGGACTAGCGGGGAGCACAGATACGCAGTATTTT. Its translation is CASSPRSTGLAGSTDTQYF.

This clonotype was counted ten times or more. CDR3 coding DNA: TGTGCCAGCAGTTACGTGGACAGGGGGCGGGCTGAAGCTTTCTTT. The encoded protein is CASSYVDRGRAEAFF. The chain couples TRBV6-5 to TRBJ1-1, with TRBD1 matching 11 bases. The V gene end was trimmed by 2 bases and the J gene end by 6 bases; junction bases not matched to a gene: 5. Germline-derived CDR1 and CDR2 are MNHEY and SVGAGI. The CDR3 sequence is 15 residues long.

The table lists this clonotype with many counts. The chain links TRBV7-6 to TRBJ1-1, with D uncertain. V was trimmed by 1 base and J by 0 bases, leaving 3 bases between them. In germline, CDR1 is SGHVS, CDR2 FNYEAQ. The CDR3 runs to 13 residues. CDR3 DNA sequence: TGTGCCAGCAGCTTAGACGTGAACACTGAAGCTTTCTTT. It encodes CASSLDVNTEAFF.

This clonotype showed up many times. The chain is built from TRBV7-8 and TRBJ1-4; tentative D call: TRBD1 (5 bases). This CDR3 comprises 15 residues. The V end lost 1 base, the J end lost 5 bases, and 11 bases lay between the germline ends. Germline V lookup: CDR1 SGHVS, CDR2 FQNEAQ. The CDR3 here is CASSLEGKGNEKLFF. The CDR3 DNA reads as TGTGCCAGCAGCTTAGAAGGGAAGGGGAATGAAAAACTGTTTTTT.

V and J are TRBV11-1 and TRBJ1-1; D call uncertain. This CDR3 comprises 14 residues. CDR1 and CDR2 from the germline V gene are SGHAT and FQDESV (reference sequence). V lost 3 bases and J 4 bases, leaving 12 bases between the germline ends. The CDR3 DNA is TGTGCCAGCAGCTTTGCCTCCCAAGGCACTGAAGCTTTCTTT. It encodes CASSFASQGTEAFF.

This chain joins TRBV4-3 and TRBJ2-1, with TRBD2 matching over 8 bases. Germline V lookup: CDR1 LGHNA, CDR2 YSLEER. Trimming cost V 8 bases and J 1 base; bases outside gene matches: 7. CDR3 length equals 15 residues. In DNA form, the CDR3 reads TGCGCCAGCTCCGTAGAGCGGGGGTCCTACAATGAGCAGTTCTTC. Encoded protein: CASSVERGSYNEQFF.

This clonotype was detected a few times. The chain employs TRBV6-5 and TRBJ2-1; no reliable D call. Germline CDR1 reads MNHEY; CDR2 reads SVGAGI. The CDR3 spans 14 residues. V dropped 2 bases and J dropped 7 bases, with 12 bases sitting between them. This CDR3 reads CASSYRRLTNEQFF. CDR3 nucleotide sequence: TGTGCCAGCAGTTACCGACGGCTTACGAATGAGCAGTTCTTC.